This T cell receptor (beta chain) was observed in a study of identical twins. Unique molecular identifiers were present on cDNA, and template switching added a universal primer site. MiXCR, run by TCRdb on the 5' RACE reads, gives a single entry per CDR3 protein. This sample has about 920,000 distinct CDR3 sequences, with roughly an eighth found just once. This clonotype was counted a few times. Its cognate antigen is unknown. The V end was cut by 5 bases, the J end by 7 bases, with 18 bases between. Germline CDR1 is MNHEY and CDR2 is SMNVEV (reference sequence). There are 15 residues in the CDR3. Study-level results: Rather than following the same donors, the conclusions depended on cross-sectional statistical analysis. Out-of-frame alpha sequences shared by twins showed excess low generation probability.

This same sample was also part of a study on yellow fever vaccine responses in identical twins.

The receptor was derived from a woman younger than 35 in good health. The sequencing sample was made of PBMCs. This chain joins TRBV27 and TRBJ2-1, with D possibly matching TRBD2 (6 bases). The chain's CDR3 is CASSNPDAGRNEQFF. The CDR3 nucleotides are TGTGCCAGCAGTAATCCCGACGCAGGGAGGAATGAGCAGTTCTTC.